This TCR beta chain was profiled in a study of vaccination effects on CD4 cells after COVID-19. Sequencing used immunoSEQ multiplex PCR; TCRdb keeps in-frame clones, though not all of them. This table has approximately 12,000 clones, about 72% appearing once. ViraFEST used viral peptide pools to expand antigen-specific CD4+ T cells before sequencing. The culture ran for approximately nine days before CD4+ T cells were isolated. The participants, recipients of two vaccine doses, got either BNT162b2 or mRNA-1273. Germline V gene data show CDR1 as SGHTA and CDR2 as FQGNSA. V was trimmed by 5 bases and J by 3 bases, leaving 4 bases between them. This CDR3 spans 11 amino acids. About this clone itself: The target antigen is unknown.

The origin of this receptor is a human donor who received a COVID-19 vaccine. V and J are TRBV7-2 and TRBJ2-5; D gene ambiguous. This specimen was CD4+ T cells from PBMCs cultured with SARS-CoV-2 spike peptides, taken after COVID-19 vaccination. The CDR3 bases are TGTGCCAGCAGCCTAAAAGAGACCCAGTACTTC. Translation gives CASSLKETQYF.